This T cell receptor beta chain emerged from a study of blood T cell repertoires in COVID-19 (dated by TCRdb to about 2020). In terms of the full investigation: Collaborator samples came from the United States, Italy and Spain and covered acute and convalescent phases of COVID-19. The dataset comprised deeply sampled blood TCRbeta repertoires from subjects exposed to, actively infected with, or recovered from COVID-19. The prospective study material was composed of cDNA or gDNA derived from T cells, B-cell-depleted T cells, or PBMCs. Samples came from the ongoing ImmuneRACE study (first 160 participants) plus 1,254 subjects from 6 global collaborators. The repertoires were released in a freely available public database meant as a resource for research on the immune response to SARS-CoV-2. A de-identified subject ID, COVID-19 status, age in years and sex were almost always included in the sample metadata. Where available, HLA class I and class II types were taken from metadata supplied by the sample provider and were not determined by assay-based typing. On the study overall, not on this receptor specifically: Clinical and demographic metadata were provided uncurated, with the amount varying by source and participant.

Reading from cysteine to phenylalanine, the CDR3 counts 14 amino acids. The retained sequence is limited to the CDR3, 42 bases, with the frame set at the first base. Cut back by 2 bases and 5 bases, the V and J ends lie 11 bases apart. Sequences SGHRS (CDR1) and YFSETQ (CDR2) are obtained from the germline V gene. In the prospective study, participants were about 18 to 95 years old, resided in around 25 geographic areas of the United States, and were enrolled through a virtual design. Cohort assignment in the prospective study relied on participant-reported clinical history from a screening survey and a study questionnaire. Recovered participants in ImmuneRACE Cohort 3 were defined by two consecutive negative NP/OP PCR tests, clearance by a healthcare professional, or resolution of symptoms. Mobile phlebotomists in the prospective study collected whole blood, serum and a nasopharyngeal or oropharyngeal swab from every participant. Participants in the prospective study had the option to provide additional blood draws and questionnaires over a roughly 2-month period. Prospective study blood samples were shipped either frozen or at room temperature before DNA extraction.

TCRbeta CDR3 regions were amplified from genomic DNA using the immunoSEQ Assay, a bias-controlled multiplex PCR. On the authors' methods: Within the assay, amplification of reference gene primers was used to estimate how many nucleated cells each sample contained. To quantify the absolute abundance of each unique TCRbeta CDR3 rearrangement, sequence reads were collapsed and filtered. For each sample, productive Simpson clonality was calculated as the square root of Simpson's diversity index across productive rearrangements. TCRdb stores this immuneACCESS table with in-frame sequences only. Part of the clones is absent; in the studies checked, under half of the shortfall reflects unresolved V genes, and no reason is known for the rest. D and trimming were read from the DNA, whereas the V and J calls and clone size are those reported in that table. The sample contains hundreds of thousands of clones, 85% of them found a single time. Over 15% of the sample is in the top ten clones.

As concerns this clone: The target of this receptor is not known. Qualities for individual bases were not recorded, and no much larger clone is one base off.

The specimen sequenced was PBMCs or T cells enriched from blood (not recorded which). The chain couples TRBV5-1 to TRBJ2-1, and TRBD1 may be the D gene, going by 6 matching bases. This sequence originates from a man in his forties who had recovered from COVID-19. The CDR3 reads CASSFRTADNEQFF. The nucleotides read TGCGCCAGCAGCTTTCGGACAGCCGACAATGAGCAGTTCTTC.